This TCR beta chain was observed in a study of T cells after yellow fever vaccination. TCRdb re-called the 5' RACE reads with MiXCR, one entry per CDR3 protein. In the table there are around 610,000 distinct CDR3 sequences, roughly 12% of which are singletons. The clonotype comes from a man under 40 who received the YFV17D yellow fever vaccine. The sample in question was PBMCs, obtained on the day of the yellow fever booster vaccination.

This CDR3 reads CASSEGAGGPAETQYF. The CDR3 DNA is TGCGCCAGCAGCGAGGGAGCGGGAGGGCCAGCGGAGACCCAGTACTTC. The rearrangement links TRBV5-1 to TRBJ2-5; 10 positions match TRBD2. Germline V CDR1 and CDR2: SGHRS, YFSETQ. The CDR3 runs to 16 residues. The J segment lost 5 bases and the V segment lost 4 bases, leaving 11 bases of the junction unmatched.